The 2 T cell receptor beta chains given below trace back to one sample, sequenced in a study of blood T cell repertoires in COVID-19. Measured with immunoSEQ multiplex PCR; TCRdb has only the in-frame clones, and not every one. The sample consists of 50,000 or so clones, 65% to 85% of them appearing once. The sequenced sample was peripheral blood. The origin of the receptors is a man aged 65 to 85 with acute or convalescent COVID-19.

This sequence joins TRBV6-6 and TRBJ1-4; 8 bases agree with TRBD1. The CDR3 loop spans 12 amino acids. Trimming at V came to 6 bases and at J to 8 bases, leaving 2 bases not matched to a gene. Per the germline V gene, CDR1 is MNHNY and CDR2 is SVGAGI (reference sequence). The chain's CDR3 is CASRTGDEKLFF. As DNA, the CDR3 is TGTGCCAGCAGGACAGGGGACGAAAAACTGTTTTTT.

The chain employs TRBV30 and TRBJ1-5, with a possible D match to TRBD1 (5 bases). The CDR3 extends over 14 amino acids. Germline CDR1 is GTSNPN and CDR2 is SVGIG (reference sequence). With 3 bases removed from V and 5 bases from J, the gap between germline ends came to 14 bases. CDR3 nucleotides: TGTGCCTGGAGGCAGGCTCGGGGGGATCAGCCCCAGCATTTT. Its translation: CAWRQARGDQPQHF.